This T cell receptor beta chain was obtained from a study of T cell repertoires in cytomegalovirus infection. Study-level information: Both recently identified HLA-C-restricted and well-studied HLA-B-restricted CMV epitopes were used in the study. CMV infection together with matching HLA type was indicated by public TCR beta signatures.

The CDR3 length is 15 residues. V was cut by 2 bases and J by 2 bases, with 11 bases left in between. Germline V gene lookup returns CDR1 SGDLS and CDR2 YYNGEE. Note on this clonotype: Its antigen is as yet unknown.

TCRdb re-called the reads through MiXCR, storing one row per CDR3 protein. The profile covers 650,000 to 900,000 distinct CDR3 sequences, with about 31% appearing a single time and 9.5% to 15% taken by the ten largest. Study-level results: Using cumulative public TCR beta family frequency, the authors identified those who carried CMV together with the relevant HLA. HLA-C-restricted CMV clonotypes gave the most frequent clonotype in two of eight donors.

The TCR comes from a human donor in good health (CMV status not recorded). Some clones in this sample may be carry-over from other donors' samples. This specimen consisted of cultured CD8+ T cells from PBMCs, obtained from culture after CMV antigen stimulation. This chain uses TRBV9 with TRBJ1-5; D is uncertain. In nucleotides, the CDR3 is TGTGCCAGCAGCGTTAATTCCGGGGGCAATCAGCCCCAGCATTTT. It is translated as CASSVNSGGNQPQHF.